This T cell receptor beta chain was identified in a study of preoperative IRX-2 immunotherapy in early breast cancer. In this sample, this clone turned up once. Sample treatment: preoperative locoregional IRX-2 cytokine immunotherapy. Samples came from a phase Ib trial of preoperative locoregional IRX-2 cytokine immunotherapy. CDR3 length: 14 residues. V lost 1 base and J lost 0, with 7 bases in between. Germline assignment: CDR1 GTSNPN and CDR2 SVGIG (reference sequence). The repertoire was sequenced with immunoSEQ multiplex PCR; TCRdb's copy has only in-frame clones and lacks some. The table shows 10,000 to 15,000 clones, with just over 90% occurring only once.

The specimen was obtained from a patient treated with IRX-2 immunotherapy. V usage is TRBV30 and J usage is TRBJ1-5; D not resolved. The origin of this receptor is a human donor with breast cancer. CDR3 bases: TGTGCCTGGAGTGCTGGGAATAGCAATCAGCCCCAGCATTTT. This translates into CAWSAGNSNQPQHF.